One sample yielded the 17 T cell receptor beta chains listed below, sequenced in a study of PD-L1 blockade in urothelial cancer. Sequencing used immunoSEQ multiplex PCR; TCRdb keeps in-frame clones, though not all of them. The sample consists of about 120,000 clones, 86% of them appearing once. The time point was: peripheral blood 6 weeks after treatment start. The sequencing here drew on PBMCs, taken around atezolizumab (anti-PD-L1) treatment. All receptors come from a man in his forties or fifties with urothelial cancer.

This chain connects TRBV10-3 to TRBJ2-3; 9 positions agree with TRBD2. The germline V gene has CDR1 ENHRY and CDR2 SYGVKD. The CDR3 has 14 residues. The ends lost 10 bases at V and 4 bases at J; junction bases unmatched: 9. CDR3 region: CATTLSGSADTQYF. For the CDR3, the DNA is TGTGCCACCACCCTTAGCGGGAGCGCAGATACGCAGTATTTT.

This chain links TRBV10-3 with TRBJ2-3; 9 bases line up with TRBD1. Germline V gene lookup returns CDR1 ENHRY and CDR2 SYGVKD. This CDR3 spans 15 amino acids. Trimming at V came to 8 bases and at J to 1 base, leaving 7 bases not matched to a gene. The CDR3 sequence is CAIGAGDRGTDTQYF. The CDR3 coding sequence is TGTGCCATCGGGGCAGGGGACAGGGGCACAGATACGCAGTATTTT.

The chain carries TRBV5-1 and TRBJ2-1; TRBD2 agrees at 9 bases. The CDR3 loop spans 17 amino acids. V gave up 0 bases and J gave up 4 bases; unmatched junction bases: 8. Germline CDR1 reads SGHRS; CDR2 reads YFSETQ. Written as DNA, the CDR3 is TGCGCCAGCAGCTTGGCCCCTAGCGGGAAAAGTTACAATGAGCAGTTCTTC. Translating it yields CASSLAPSGKSYNEQFF.

This clone was seen a single time. V usage is TRBV4-1 and J usage is TRBJ2-1, with a weak D call TRBD1 (8 bases). Between the trimmed V and J ends, which lost 2 bases and 2 bases, there was a span of 19 bases. The germline V gene has CDR1 MGHRA and CDR2 YSYEKL. This CDR3 comprises 18 residues. CDR3 protein: CASSQTGGGGGPYNEQFF. DNA of the CDR3: TGCGCCAGCAGCCAAACAGGGGGGGGCGGGGGTCCCTACAATGAGCAGTTCTTC.

Only one count was recorded for this clone. Mismatch with germline at one junction end may stem from a read error. The chain uses TRBV11-3 and TRBJ2-1; D is uncertain. Looked up from germline, CDR1 is SGHNT and CDR2 is YENEEA. The CDR3 has 12 amino acids. The CDR3 DNA reads TGTGCCAGCAGCTTAGACTACGATGAGCAGTTCTTC. It codes for CASSLDYDEQFF.

V and J are TRBV28 and TRBJ2-7; 8 bases fit TRBD1. There are 14 residues in the CDR3. Germline lookup yields CDR1 MDHEN and CDR2 SYDVKM. Losses at the gene ends were 6 bases for V and 0 bases for J; bases not matched to a gene: 4. CDR3 loop: CASRDRATSYEQYF. For the CDR3, the DNA is TGTGCCAGCAGGGACAGGGCTACCTCCTACGAGCAGTACTTC.

The genes are TRBV5-1 and TRBJ2-5, with a possible D match to TRBD1 (5 bases). The ends were cut back, 0 bases at V and 2 bases at J, with 11 bases in the middle. The germline gives CDR1 SGHRS, CDR2 YFSETQ. The CDR3 loop spans 15 amino acids. The CDR3 is CASSLVFSGQETQYF. The CDR3 nucleotides read TGCGCCAGCAGCTTGGTTTTTTCAGGGCAAGAGACCCAGTACTTC. The full variable domain, in which reference TRBV5-1 and TRBJ2-5 provide the parts outside the CDR3, is KAGVTQTPRYLIKTRGQQVTLSCSPISGHRSVSWYQQTPGQGLQFLFEYFSETQRNKGNFPGRFSGRQFSNSRSEMNVSTLELGDSALYLCASSLVFSGQETQYFGPGTRLLVL.

This chain links TRBV5-4 with TRBJ2-1; 8 nucleotides line up with TRBD2. V lost 4 bases, J lost 6 bases, and 21 bases stayed unmatched. The CDR3 length is 19 residues. Germline V gene data show CDR1 as SGHNT and CDR2 as YYREEE (reference sequence). The CDR3 is CASSNGPSMVAGPLNEQFF. Here the CDR3 DNA reads TGTGCCAGCAGCAATGGACCTAGTATGGTAGCGGGACCGCTCAATGAGCAGTTCTTC.

V gene TRBV6-6 combines with J gene TRBJ1-2; weak D call: TRBD1 (5 bases). The V gene's germline CDR1 is MNHNY and CDR2 SVGAGI (reference sequence). The CDR3 totals 15 residues. Trimming took 6 bases from V and 4 from J, leaving 18 bases between them. CDR3 residues: CASRDLDSPSYGYTF. DNA for the CDR3: TGTGCCAGCAGAGACCTCGACAGCCCCTCCTATGGCTACACCTTC.

This chain joins TRBV19 and TRBJ1-1, with D hard to call. The germline V gene has CDR1 LNHDA and CDR2 SQIVND (reference sequence). With 4 bases removed from V and 4 bases from J, the gap between germline ends came to 7 bases. The CDR3 totals 12 residues. In DNA, the CDR3 is TGTGCCAGTAGTAAGGAGCCCACTGAAGCTTTCTTT. Amino acids: CASSKEPTEAFF.

The chain recombines TRBV19 with TRBJ2-2; D ambiguous. Germline V lookup: CDR1 LNHDA, CDR2 SQIVND (reference sequence). The CDR3 is 12 amino acids. Trimming stripped 7 bases from V and 4 bases from J, with 7 bases between. DNA for the CDR3: TGTGCCAGTAAGGCGGTCACCGGGGAGCTGTTTTTT. It codes for CASKAVTGELFF.

In DNA form, the CDR3 reads TGTGCCAGCTCGAACAAACAGGGGTCTTTGGGCTCTGGGGCCAACGTCCTGACTTTC. It translates to CASSNKQGSLGSGANVLTF. The V gene is TRBV18, the J gene TRBJ2-6; 7 bases match TRBD1. The CDR3 is 19 residues long. CDR1 and CDR2 from the germline V gene are KGHSH and LQKENI. Germline trimming cut 6 bases from V and 0 bases from J; bases unmatched to any gene: 14. The whole variable domain, filled in from reference TRBV18 and TRBJ2-6, reads NAGVMQNPRHLVRRRGQEARLRCSPMKGHSHVYWYRQLPEEGLKFMVYLQKENIIDESGMPKERFSAEFPKEGPSILRIQQVVRGDSAAYFCASSNKQGSLGSGANVLTFGAGSRLTVL.

The chain is built from TRBV7-8 and TRBJ1-1; D is unclear. CDR1 and CDR2 (germline): SGHVS, FQNEAQ. The CDR3 extends over 14 amino acids. The V end lost 7 bases, the J end lost 0 bases, and 12 bases lay between the germline ends. This CDR3 is CASMESGLNTEAFF. In nucleotides, the CDR3 is TGTGCCAGCATGGAGTCCGGATTGAACACTGAAGCTTTCTTT. Drawing the rest from reference TRBV7-8 and TRBJ1-1, the complete variable domain is GAGVSQSPRYKVAKRGQDVALRCDPISGHVSLFWYQQALGQGPEFLTYFQNEAQLDKSGLPSDRFFAERPEGSVSTLKIQRTQQEDSAVYLCASMESGLNTEAFFGQGTRLTVV.

This rearrangement joins TRBV28 to TRBJ2-4; 9 bases line up with TRBD1. Trimming removed 6 bases from V and 8 bases from J; junction bases left unmatched: 14. Germline V gene lookup returns CDR1 MDHEN and CDR2 SYDVKM. The CDR3 extends over 16 amino acids. The CDR3 DNA reads TGTGCCAGCAGCTCCGGGGACAGGGCAGGTGCGGACATTCAGTACTTC. Protein sequence: CASSSGDRAGADIQYF.

The CDR3 protein is CASSQDGPGPETQYF. In DNA form, the CDR3 reads TGCGCCAGCAGCCAAGACGGACCAGGGCCAGAGACCCAGTACTTC. The chain uses TRBV4-1 and TRBJ2-5; a weak D match, TRBD1 (5 bases). The CDR3 consists of 15 residues. Trimming pared 0 bases from V and 4 bases from J, leaving 12 bases between. Germline V gene lookup returns CDR1 MGHRA and CDR2 YSYEKL.

The chain links TRBV5-1 to TRBJ2-7; 9 bases match TRBD2. Looked up from germline, CDR1 is SGHRS and CDR2 is YFSETQ. The CDR3 spans 14 residues. Losses at the gene ends were 2 bases for V and 3 bases for J; bases not matched to a gene: 3. CDR3 loop: CASSFETSGYEQYF. CDR3 DNA: TGCGCCAGCAGCTTTGAGACTAGCGGCTACGAGCAGTACTTC.

The rearrangement links TRBV27 to TRBJ2-5; a possible D gene is TRBD2 (7 bases). The CDR3 is 15 residues long. Germline V gene sequence: CDR1 MNHEY, CDR2 SMNVEV (reference sequence). V lost 6 bases and J 5 bases, leaving 19 bases between the germline ends. CDR3 sequence: CASSPGGGRWETQYF. CDR3 nucleotide sequence: TGTGCCAGCAGCCCCGGGGGCGGGAGATGGGAGACCCAGTACTTC.